This is a list of T cell receptor beta chains from one sample in a study of T cell responses to AZD1222 COVID-19 vaccine. The data were produced by immunoSEQ multiplex PCR, yet TCRdb's version contains in-frame clones alone and is incomplete. The sample lists about 70,000 clones, 70% to 90% occurring once. The sample in question was peripheral blood, obtained 28 days after the second AZD1222 dose. These receptors were collected from an adult who received the AZD1222 COVID-19 vaccine. Both conserved end residues are part of each CDR3. Fields, in order: V gene, CDR3 protein.

TRBV30 | CAGGQGANQPQHF
TRBV5-4 | CASSLLGEGEKLFF
TRBV6-5 | CASSYSAGELFYGYTF
TRBV7-3 | CASSLSGLRTYEQYF
TRBV11-2 | CASSFRLAGVGGDTQYF
TRBV6-5 | CASSRSGRRNTIYF
TRBV6-6 | CASSYPSDRGLGYTF
TRBV7-9 | CASSRERVDTEAFF
TRBV7-9 | CASSHLNQPQHF
TRBV6-4 | CASSATGGSPLHF
TRBV19 | CASPQGFIAGELFF
TRBV12-3/TRBV12-4 | CASSLGPATEAFF
TRBV4-3 | CASSRGTSGRSTDTQYF
TRBV7-9 | CASNRQGAVGNTIYF
TRBV9 | CASSDPTDWTRNTIYF
TRBV18 | CASSRDGRGEAFF